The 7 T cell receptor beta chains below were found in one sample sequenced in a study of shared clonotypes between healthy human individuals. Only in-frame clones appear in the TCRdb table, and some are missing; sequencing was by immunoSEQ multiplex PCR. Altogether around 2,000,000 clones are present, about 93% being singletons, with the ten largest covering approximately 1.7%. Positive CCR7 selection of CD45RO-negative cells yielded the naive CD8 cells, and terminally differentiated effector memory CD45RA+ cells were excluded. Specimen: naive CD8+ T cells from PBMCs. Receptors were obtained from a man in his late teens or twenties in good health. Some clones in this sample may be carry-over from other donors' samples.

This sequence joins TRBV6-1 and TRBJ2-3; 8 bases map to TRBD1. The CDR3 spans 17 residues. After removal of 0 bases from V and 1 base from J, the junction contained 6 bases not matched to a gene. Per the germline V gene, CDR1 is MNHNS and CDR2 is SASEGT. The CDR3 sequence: CASSEAIRGQGTDTQYF. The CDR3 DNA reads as TGTGCCAGCAGTGAAGCCATCCGGGGACAGGGCACAGATACGCAGTATTTT.

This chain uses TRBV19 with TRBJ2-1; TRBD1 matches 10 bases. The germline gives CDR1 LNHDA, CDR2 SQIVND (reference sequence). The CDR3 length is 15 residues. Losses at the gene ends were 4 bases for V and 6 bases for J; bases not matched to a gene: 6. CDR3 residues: CASSKTGTGVNEQFF. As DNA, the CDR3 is TGTGCCAGTAGTAAAACCGGGACAGGGGTCAATGAGCAGTTCTTC.

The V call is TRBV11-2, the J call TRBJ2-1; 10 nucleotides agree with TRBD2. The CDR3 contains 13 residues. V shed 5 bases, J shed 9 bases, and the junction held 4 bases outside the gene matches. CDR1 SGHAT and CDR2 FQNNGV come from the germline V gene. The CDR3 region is CASSATSGIEQFF. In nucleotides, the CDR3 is TGTGCCAGCAGCGCAACTAGCGGGATTGAGCAGTTCTTC.

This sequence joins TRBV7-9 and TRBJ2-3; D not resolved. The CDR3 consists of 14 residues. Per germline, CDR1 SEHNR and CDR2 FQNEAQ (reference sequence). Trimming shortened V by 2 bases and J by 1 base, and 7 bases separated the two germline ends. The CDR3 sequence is CASSLSDGTDTQYF. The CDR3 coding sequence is TGTGCCAGCAGCTTAAGCGACGGCACAGATACGCAGTATTTT.

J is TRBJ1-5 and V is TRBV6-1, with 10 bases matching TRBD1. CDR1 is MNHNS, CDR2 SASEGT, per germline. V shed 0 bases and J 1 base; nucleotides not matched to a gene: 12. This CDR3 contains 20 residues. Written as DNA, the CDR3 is TGTGCCAGCAGTGAAGCGCGACAGGGGGCCGGTATTTACAGCAATCAGCCCCAGCATTTT. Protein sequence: CASSEARQGAGIYSNQPQHF.

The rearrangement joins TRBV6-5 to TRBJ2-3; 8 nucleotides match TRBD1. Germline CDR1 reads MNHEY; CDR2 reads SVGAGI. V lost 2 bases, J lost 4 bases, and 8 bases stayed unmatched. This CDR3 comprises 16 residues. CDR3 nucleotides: TGTGCCAGCAGTTACCCCACAGGGGGAAGGGCAGATACGCAGTATTTT. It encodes CASSYPTGGRADTQYF.

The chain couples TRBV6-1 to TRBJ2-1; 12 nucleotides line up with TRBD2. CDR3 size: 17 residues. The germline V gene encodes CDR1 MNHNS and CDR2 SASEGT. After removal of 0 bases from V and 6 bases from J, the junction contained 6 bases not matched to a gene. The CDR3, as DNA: TGTGCCAGCAGTGAAGCGCCCCTAGCGGGAGGGCCCAATGAGCAGTTCTTC. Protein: CASSEAPLAGGPNEQFF.